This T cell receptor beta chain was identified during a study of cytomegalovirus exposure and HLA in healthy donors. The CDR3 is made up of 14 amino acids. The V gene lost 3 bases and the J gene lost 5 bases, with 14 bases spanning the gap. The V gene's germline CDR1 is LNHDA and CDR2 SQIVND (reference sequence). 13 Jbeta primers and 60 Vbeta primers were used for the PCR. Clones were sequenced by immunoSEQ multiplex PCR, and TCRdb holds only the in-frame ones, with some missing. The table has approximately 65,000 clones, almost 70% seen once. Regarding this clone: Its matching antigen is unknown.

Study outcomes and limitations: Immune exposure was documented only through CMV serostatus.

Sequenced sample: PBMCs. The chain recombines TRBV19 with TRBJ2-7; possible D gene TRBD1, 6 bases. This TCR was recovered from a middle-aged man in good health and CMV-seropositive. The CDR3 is CASSILPQGHEQYF. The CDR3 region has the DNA TGTGCCAGTAGTATCCTCCCACAGGGCCACGAGCAGTACTTC. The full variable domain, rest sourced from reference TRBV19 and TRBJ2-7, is DGGITQSPKYLFRKEGQNVTLSCEQNLNHDAMYWYRQDPGQGLRLIYYSQIVNDFQKGDIAEGYSVSREKKESFPLTVTSAQKNPTAFYLCASSILPQGHEQYFGPGTRLTVT.